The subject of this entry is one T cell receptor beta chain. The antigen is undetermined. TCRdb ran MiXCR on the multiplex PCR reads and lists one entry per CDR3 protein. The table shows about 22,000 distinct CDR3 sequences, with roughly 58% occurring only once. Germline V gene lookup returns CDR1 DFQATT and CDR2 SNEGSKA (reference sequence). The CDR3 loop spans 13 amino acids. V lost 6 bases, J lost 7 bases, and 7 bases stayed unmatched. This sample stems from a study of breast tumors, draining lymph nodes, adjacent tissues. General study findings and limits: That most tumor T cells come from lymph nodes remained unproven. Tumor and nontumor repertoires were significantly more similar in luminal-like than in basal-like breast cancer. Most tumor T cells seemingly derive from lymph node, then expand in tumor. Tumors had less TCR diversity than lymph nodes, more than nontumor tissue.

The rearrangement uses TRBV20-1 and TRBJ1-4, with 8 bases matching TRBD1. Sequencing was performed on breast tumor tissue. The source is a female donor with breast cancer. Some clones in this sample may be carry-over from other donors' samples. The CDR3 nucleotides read TGCAGTGCCCGGGACAGGTTAGCTGAAAAACTGTTTTTT. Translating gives CSARDRLAEKLFF.